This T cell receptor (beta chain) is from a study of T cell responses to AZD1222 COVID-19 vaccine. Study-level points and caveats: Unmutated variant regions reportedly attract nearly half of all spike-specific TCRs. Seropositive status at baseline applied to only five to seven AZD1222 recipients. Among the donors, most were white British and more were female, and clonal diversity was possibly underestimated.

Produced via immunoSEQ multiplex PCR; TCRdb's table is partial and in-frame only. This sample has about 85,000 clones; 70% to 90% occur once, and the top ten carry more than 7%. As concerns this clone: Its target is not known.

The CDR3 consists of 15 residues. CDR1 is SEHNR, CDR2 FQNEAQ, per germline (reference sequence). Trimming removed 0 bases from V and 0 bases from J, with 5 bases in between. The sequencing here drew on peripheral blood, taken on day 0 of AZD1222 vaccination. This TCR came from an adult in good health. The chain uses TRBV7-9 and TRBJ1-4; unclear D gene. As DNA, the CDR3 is TGTGCCAGCAGCTTAGCGCAGGCAACTAATGAAAAACTGTTTTTT. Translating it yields CASSLAQATNEKLFF.